Here is one T cell receptor (beta chain) with its context. Its matching antigen is unknown. This entry is derived from a study of cytomegalovirus exposure and HLA in healthy donors. Study-level information: Across some 400 genotyped donors, about 81% landed in the Caucasian-associated ancestry cluster.

Study-wide findings and caveats: Immune exposure was documented only through CMV serostatus. Sequences of the TCR beta chain were said to predict the HLA-A and HLA-B alleles of most subjects accurately.

The CDR3 covers 18 residues. With 0 bases clipped from V and 0 bases from J, the junction kept 8 bases outside the gene matches. Per the germline V gene, CDR1 is SGHRS and CDR2 is YFSETQ. Each donor was healthy, and each was a bone marrow donor. PCR employed 60 Vbeta and 13 Jbeta primers. Produced via immunoSEQ multiplex PCR; TCRdb's table is partial and in-frame only. The table lists more than 100,000 clones, about three quarters of them singletons. Material for sequencing was PBMCs. The chain has TRBV5-1 and TRBJ2-2; 7 bases are a match to TRBD1. The receptor comes from a woman aged 25 to 39 in good health and CMV-seropositive. The CDR3 protein is CASSLGPTGRTNTGELFF. DNA of the CDR3: TGCGCCAGCAGCTTGGGACCGACAGGGCGGACGAACACCGGGGAGCTGTTTTTT.